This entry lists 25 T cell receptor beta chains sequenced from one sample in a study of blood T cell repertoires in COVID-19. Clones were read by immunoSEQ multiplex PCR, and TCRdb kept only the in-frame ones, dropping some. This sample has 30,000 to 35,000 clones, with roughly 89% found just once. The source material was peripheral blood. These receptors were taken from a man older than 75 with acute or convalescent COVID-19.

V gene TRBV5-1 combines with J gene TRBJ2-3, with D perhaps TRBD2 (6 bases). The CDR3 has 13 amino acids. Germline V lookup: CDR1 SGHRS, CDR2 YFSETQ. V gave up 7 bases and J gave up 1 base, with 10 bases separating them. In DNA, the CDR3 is TGCGCCAGCTTTCCTAGCGGCACAGATACGCAGTATTTT. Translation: CASFPSGTDTQYF.

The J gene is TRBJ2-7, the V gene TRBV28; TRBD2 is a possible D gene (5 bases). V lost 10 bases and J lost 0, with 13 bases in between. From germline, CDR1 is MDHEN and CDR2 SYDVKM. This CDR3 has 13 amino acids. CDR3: CATTELDSYEQYF. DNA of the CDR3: TGTGCCACTACGGAACTAGACTCCTACGAGCAGTACTTC.

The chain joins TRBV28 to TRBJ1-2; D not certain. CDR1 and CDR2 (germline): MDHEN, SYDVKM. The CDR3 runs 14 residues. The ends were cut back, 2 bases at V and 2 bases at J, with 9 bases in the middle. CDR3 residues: CASSLPRGNYGYTF. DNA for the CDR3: TGTGCCAGCAGTTTACCTCGCGGGAACTATGGCTACACCTTC.

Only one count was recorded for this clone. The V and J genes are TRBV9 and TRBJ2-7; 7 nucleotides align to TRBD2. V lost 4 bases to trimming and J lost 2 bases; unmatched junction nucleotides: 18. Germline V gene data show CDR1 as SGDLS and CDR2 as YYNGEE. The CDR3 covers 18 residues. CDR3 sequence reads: CASSPGGHRAGGAYEQYF. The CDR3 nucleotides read TGTGCCAGCAGCCCGGGAGGTCATAGGGCAGGCGGGGCCTACGAGCAGTACTTC.

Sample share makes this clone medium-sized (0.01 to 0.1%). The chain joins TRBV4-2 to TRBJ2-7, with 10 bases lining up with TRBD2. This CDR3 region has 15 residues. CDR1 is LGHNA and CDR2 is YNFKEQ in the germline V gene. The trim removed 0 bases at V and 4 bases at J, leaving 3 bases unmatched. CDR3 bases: TGTGCCAGCAGCCAAGAGGCTAGCGGGAGTTACGAGCAGTACTTC. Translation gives CASSQEASGSYEQYF.

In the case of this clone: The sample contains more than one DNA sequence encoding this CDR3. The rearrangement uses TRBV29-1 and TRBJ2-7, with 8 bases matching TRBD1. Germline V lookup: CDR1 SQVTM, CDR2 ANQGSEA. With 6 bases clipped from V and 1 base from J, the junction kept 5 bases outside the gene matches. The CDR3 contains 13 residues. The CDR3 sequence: CSVRQGLSYEQYF. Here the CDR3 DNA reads TGCAGCGTAAGACAGGGGCTTTCCTACGAGCAGTACTTC.

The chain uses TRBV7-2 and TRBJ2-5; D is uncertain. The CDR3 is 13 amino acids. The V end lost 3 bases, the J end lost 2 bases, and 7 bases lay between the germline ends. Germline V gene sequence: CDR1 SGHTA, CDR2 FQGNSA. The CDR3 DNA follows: TGTGCCAGCAGCTTTACCCAGCAAGAGACCCAGTACTTC. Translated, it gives CASSFTQQETQYF.

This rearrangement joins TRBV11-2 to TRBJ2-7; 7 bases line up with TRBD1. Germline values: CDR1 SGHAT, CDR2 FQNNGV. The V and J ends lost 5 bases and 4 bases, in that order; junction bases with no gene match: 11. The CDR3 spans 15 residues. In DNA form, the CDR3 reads TGTGCCAGCAGCACCCACAGGGGCCTCGGATACGAGCAGTACTTC. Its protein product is CASSTHRGLGYEQYF.

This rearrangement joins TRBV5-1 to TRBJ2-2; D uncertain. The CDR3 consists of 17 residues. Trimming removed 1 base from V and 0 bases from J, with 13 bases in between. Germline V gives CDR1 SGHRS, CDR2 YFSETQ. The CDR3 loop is CASSLLTPGSNTGELFF. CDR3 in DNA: TGCGCCAGCAGCTTGCTGACACCCGGTTCGAACACCGGGGAGCTGTTTTTT.

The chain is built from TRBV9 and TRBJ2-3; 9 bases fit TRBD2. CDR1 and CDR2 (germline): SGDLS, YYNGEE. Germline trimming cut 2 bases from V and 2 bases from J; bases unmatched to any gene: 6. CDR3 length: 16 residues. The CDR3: CASSVPSGNPTDTQYF. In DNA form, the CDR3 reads TGTGCCAGCAGCGTCCCTAGCGGGAACCCCACAGATACGCAGTATTTT.

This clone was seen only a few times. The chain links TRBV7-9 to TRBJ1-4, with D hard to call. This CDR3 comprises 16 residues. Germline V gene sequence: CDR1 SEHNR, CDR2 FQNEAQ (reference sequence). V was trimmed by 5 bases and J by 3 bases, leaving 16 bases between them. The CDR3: CASSRTGLEANEKLFF. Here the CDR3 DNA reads TGTGCCAGCAGCCGGACGGGGTTAGAAGCTAATGAAAAACTGTTTTTT.

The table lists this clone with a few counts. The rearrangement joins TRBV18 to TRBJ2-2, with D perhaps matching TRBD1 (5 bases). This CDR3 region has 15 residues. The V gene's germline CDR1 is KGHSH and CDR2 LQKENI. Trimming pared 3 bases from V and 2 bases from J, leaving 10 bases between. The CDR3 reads CASSPSGQNTGELFF. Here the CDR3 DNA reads TGTGCCAGCTCACCGTCCGGACAAAACACCGGGGAGCTGTTTTTT.

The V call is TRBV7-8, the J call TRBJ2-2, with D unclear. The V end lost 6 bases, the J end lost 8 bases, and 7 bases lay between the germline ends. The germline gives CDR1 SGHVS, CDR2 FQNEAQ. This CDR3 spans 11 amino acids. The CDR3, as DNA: TGTGCCAGCAGTCACTATGGGGAGCTGTTTTTT. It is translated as CASSHYGELFF. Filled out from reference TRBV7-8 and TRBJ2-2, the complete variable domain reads GAGVSQSPRYKVAKRGQDVALRCDPISGHVSLFWYQQALGQGPEFLTYFQNEAQLDKSGLPSDRFFAERPEGSVSTLKIQRTQQEDSAVYLCASSHYGELFFGEGSRLTVL.

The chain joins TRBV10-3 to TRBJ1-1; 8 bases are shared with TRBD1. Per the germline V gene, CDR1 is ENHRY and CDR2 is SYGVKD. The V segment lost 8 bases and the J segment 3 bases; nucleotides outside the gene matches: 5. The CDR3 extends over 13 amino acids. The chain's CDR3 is CAIGGTGYTEAFF. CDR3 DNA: TGTGCCATCGGGGGGACAGGATACACTGAAGCTTTCTTT.

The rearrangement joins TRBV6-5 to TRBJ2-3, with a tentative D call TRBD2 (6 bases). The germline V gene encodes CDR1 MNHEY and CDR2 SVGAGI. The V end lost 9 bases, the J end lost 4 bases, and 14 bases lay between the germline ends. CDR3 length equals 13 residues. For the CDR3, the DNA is TGTGCCAGAGGCGGGGCTCCCCCAGATACGCAGTATTTT. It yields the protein CARGGAPPDTQYF.

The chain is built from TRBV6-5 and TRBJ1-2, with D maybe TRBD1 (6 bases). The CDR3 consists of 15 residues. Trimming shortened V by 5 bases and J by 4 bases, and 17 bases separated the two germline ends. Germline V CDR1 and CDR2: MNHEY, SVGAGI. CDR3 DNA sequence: TGTGCCAGCAGTCCAACGGGGGGGGCTGGCTATGGCTACACCTTC. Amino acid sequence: CASSPTGGAGYGYTF.

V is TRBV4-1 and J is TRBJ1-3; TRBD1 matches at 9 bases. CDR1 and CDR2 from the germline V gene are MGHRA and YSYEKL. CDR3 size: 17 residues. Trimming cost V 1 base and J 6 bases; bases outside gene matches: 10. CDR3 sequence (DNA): TGCGCCAGCAGCCAAGTCACGGGACAGGGATACTTAAACACCATATATTTT. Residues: CASSQVTGQGYLNTIYF.

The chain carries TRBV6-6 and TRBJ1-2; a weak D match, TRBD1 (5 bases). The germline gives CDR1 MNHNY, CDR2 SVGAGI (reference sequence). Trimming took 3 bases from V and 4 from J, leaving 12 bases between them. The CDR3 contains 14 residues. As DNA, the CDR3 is TGTGCCAGCAGTTATGGGACTTCTTCCTATGGCTACACCTTC. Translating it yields CASSYGTSSYGYTF.

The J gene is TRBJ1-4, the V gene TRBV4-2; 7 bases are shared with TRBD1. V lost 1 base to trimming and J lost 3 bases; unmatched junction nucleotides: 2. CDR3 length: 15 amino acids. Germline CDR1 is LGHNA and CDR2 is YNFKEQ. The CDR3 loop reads CASSQARGANEKLFF. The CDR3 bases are TGTGCCAGCAGCCAAGCCAGGGGGGCTAATGAAAAACTGTTTTTT.

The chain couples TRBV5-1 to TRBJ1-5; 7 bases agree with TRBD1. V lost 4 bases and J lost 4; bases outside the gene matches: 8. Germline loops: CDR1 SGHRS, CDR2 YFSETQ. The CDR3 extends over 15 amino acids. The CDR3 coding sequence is TGCGCCAGCAGCGACTTACCGGGACAGAATCAGCCCCAGCATTTT. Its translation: CASSDLPGQNQPQHF.

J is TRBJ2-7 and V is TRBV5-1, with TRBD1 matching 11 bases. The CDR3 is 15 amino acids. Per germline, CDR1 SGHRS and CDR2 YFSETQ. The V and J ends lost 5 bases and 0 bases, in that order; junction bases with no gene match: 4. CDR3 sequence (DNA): TGCGCCAGCAGGCGGACAGGGGGCCGCTCCTACGAGCAGTACTTC. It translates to CASRRTGGRSYEQYF.

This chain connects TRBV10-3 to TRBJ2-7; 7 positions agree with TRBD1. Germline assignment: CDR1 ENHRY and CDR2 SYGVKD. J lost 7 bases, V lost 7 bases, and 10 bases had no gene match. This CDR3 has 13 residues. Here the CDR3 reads CAINGRGRGEQYF. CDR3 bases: TGTGCCATCAACGGAAGGGGGCGCGGGGAGCAGTACTTC.

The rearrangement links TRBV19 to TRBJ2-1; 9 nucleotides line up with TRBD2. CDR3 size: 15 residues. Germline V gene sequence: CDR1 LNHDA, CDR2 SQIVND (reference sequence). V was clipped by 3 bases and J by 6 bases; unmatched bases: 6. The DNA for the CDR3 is TGTGCCAGTAGTATTTGGCGGGAGGGCCCCAATGAGCAGTTCTTC. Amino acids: CASSIWREGPNEQFF.

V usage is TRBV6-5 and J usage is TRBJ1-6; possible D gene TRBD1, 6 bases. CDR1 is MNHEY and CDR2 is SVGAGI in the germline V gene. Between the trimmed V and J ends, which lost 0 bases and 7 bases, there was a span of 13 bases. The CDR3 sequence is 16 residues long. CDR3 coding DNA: TGTGCCAGCAGTTACTCGGGCAGGGGCGTAAATTCACCCCTCCACTTT. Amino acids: CASSYSGRGVNSPLHF.

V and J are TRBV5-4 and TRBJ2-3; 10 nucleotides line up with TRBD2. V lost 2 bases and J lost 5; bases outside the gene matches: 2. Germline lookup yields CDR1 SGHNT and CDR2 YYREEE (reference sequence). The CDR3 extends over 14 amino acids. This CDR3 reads CASSFQREGDTQYF. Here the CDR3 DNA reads TGTGCCAGCAGCTTTCAGCGGGAGGGAGATACGCAGTATTTT.